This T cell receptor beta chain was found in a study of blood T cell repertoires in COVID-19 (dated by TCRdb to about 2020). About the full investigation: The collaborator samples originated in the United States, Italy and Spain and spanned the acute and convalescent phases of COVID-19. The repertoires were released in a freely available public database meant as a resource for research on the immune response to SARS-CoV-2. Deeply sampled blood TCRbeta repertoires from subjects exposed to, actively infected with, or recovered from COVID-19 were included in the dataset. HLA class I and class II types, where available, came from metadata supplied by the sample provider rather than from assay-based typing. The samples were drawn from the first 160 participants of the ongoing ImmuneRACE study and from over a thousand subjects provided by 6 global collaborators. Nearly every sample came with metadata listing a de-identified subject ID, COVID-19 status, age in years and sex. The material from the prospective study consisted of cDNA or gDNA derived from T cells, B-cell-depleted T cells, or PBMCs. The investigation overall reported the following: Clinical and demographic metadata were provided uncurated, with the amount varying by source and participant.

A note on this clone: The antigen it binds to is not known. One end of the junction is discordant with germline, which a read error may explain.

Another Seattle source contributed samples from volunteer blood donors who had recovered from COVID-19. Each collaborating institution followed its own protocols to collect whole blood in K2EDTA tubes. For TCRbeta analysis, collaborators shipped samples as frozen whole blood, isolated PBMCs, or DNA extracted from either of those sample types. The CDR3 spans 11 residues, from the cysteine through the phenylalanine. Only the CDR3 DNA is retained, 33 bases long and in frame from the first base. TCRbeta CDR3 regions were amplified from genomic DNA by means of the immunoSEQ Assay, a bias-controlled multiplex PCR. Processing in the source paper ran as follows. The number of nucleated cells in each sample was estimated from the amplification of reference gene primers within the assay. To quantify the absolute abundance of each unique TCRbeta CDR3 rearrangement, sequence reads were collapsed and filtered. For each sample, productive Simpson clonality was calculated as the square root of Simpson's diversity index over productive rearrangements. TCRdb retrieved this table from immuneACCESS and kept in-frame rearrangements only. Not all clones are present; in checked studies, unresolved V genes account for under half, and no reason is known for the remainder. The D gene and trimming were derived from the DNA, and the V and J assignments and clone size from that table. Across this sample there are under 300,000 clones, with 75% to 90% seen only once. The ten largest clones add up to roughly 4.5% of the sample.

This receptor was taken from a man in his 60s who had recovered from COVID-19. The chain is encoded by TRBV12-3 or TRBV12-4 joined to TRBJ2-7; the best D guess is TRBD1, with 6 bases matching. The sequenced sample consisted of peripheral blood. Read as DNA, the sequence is TGTGCCAGCAGTTTAGGGACAGCCCACCATTTC. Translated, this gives CASSLGTAHHF.